This is a list of T cell receptor beta chains from one sample in a study of beta chain features in type 1 diabetes. Profiling relied on immunoSEQ multiplex PCR, and the TCRdb table lists in-frame clones only, not all of them. The table has a few hundred thousand clones, roughly 13% seen once; the top ten hold 0.0085% to 0.012%. The sequenced sample was naive CD4+ T cells from blood. The receptors were gathered from a young woman with type 1 diabetes. The CDR3 runs from the conserved cysteine through the conserved F or W. The D gene is left open where the match is weak. Part of the rows lack a size; the others show once, few, many or a class for expanded clones.

d_gene,abundance,v_gene,j_gene,CDR3nt,CDR3aa
-,few,TRBV7-8,TRBJ2-5,TGTGCCAGCAGCCCAACTTTCGCGAGGGAGACCCAGTACTTC,CASSPTFARETQYF
-,-,TRBV27,TRBJ2-5,TGTGCCAGCAGTTTAGGGGGGGCGCTGGGAGAGACCCAGTACTTC,CASSLGGALGETQYF
TRBD1,-,TRBV15,TRBJ2-7,TGTGCCACCAGCAGAGACAGGGGGTTTGCCTACGAGCAGTACTTC,CATSRDRGFAYEQYF
-,few,TRBV7-7,TRBJ2-1,TGTGCTAGCAGCCCTGGGTTGGGGCAGGCCAATGAGCAGTTCTTC,CASSPGLGQANEQFF
-,few,TRBV2,TRBJ1-1,TGTGCCAGCCACAGGGTTATGAACACTGAAGCTTTCTTT,CASHRVMNTEAFF
-,few,TRBV2,TRBJ2-5,TGTGCCAGCAGTGAAGATGTGCAGGGACTTTACTTC,CASSEDVQGLYF
-,few,TRBV12-5,TRBJ2-2,TGTGCTAGTGAAGAGTTCGCGAACACCGGGGAGCTGTTTTTT,CASEEFANTGELFF
TRBD1,-,TRBV4-1,TRBJ2-5,TGCGCCAGCAGCAAGGGACAGAGTGGAGAGACCCAGTACTTC,CASSKGQSGETQYF
-,-,TRBV9,TRBJ1-3,TGTGCCAGCAGCGCAGGGGAAATTCATGGAAACACCATATATTTT,CASSAGEIHGNTIYF
TRBD1,-,TRBV5-6,TRBJ2-7,TGTGCCAGCAGATCAGTGACAGGGGGCGAGCAGTACTTC,CASRSVTGGEQYF
-,few,TRBV7-2,TRBJ1-5,TGTGCCAGCAGCTTAAAGGGGCCCCCTCGCCAGCCCCAGCATTTT,CASSLKGPPRQPQHF
-,-,TRBV19,TRBJ2-7,TGTGCCAGTAGTTGGAGGGACGAGCAGTACTTC,CASSWRDEQYF
-,few,TRBV28,TRBJ2-1,TGTGCCAGCAGTGGAGGAGTGCGGGGTCATGAGCAGTTCTTC,CASSGGVRGHEQFF
-,few,TRBV11-2,TRBJ2-4,TGTGCCAGCAGCCCAGGGGGCCGGCGGGGGGCCAAAAACATTCAGTACTTC,CASSPGGRRGAKNIQYF
-,few,TRBV30,TRBJ2-3,TGTGCCTGGAGTGGCCAACAGTCAGATACGCAGTATTTT,CAWSGQQSDTQYF
-,-,TRBV4-3,TRBJ2-1,TGCGCCAGCAGCCAAATACTAGGAAATGAGCAGTTCTTC,CASSQILGNEQFF
-,-,TRBV5-4,TRBJ2-1,TGTGCCAGCGAGGGGGGGACCCGAAGCTCCTACAATGAGCAGTTCTTC,CASEGGTRSSYNEQFF
TRBD1,-,TRBV4-1,TRBJ2-7,TGCGCCAGCAGAAACCTGGGGCAGGGGGCTTTCTACGAGCAGTACTTC,CASRNLGQGAFYEQYF
-,-,TRBV4-3,TRBJ1-2,TGCGCCAGCAGCCAAGGGGCCCCAGGACTATCCAACACCTTC,CASSQGAPGLSNTF
TRBD1,-,TRBV5-1,TRBJ1-1,TGCGCCAGCAGCGGGGGACAGGGGGCCGCTGAAGCTTTCTTT,CASSGGQGAAEAFF
-,-,TRBV5-6,TRBJ2-2,TGTGCCAGCAGCCCGCAGGTCACCGGGGAGCTGTTTTTT,CASSPQVTGELFF
TRBD2,-,TRBV5-4,TRBJ2-1,TGTGCCAGCAGGCCTAGACTAGCGGGAGTAGTTGAGCAGTTCTTC,CASRPRLAGVVEQFF
TRBD1,-,TRBV29-1,TRBJ2-3,TGCAGCGTTGAAGACCGACAGGGATGGCAAGATACGCAGTATTTT,CSVEDRQGWQDTQYF
TRBD1,-,TRBV14,TRBJ2-7,TGTGCCAGCAGCCGATTAACAGGGGGCTTGGACGAGCAGTACTTC,CASSRLTGGLDEQYF
TRBD1,-,TRBV30,TRBJ2-7,TGTGCCTGGAGACGGTCCGGGACAGTGTACACCTACGAGCAGTACTTC,CAWRRSGTVYTYEQYF
-,-,TRBV6-5,TRBJ1-2,TGTGCCAGCAGTTACTCGGTTGGCGGAGACTATGGCTACACCTTC,CASSYSVGGDYGYTF
-,few,TRBV29-1,TRBJ2-3,TGCAGCGTTGGTCGTGGTGTTGGAACAGGGTCGCAGTATTTT,CSVGRGVGTGSQYF
TRBD1,few,TRBV29-1,TRBJ2-3,TGCAGCGTTGACGTGACAGGGGGCAAGGGAGATACGCAGTATTTT,CSVDVTGGKGDTQYF
TRBD2,few,TRBV15,TRBJ2-1,TGTGCCACCAGCAGGGGTGGGACTAGCGGGAGGGCAAGGGATGAGCAGTTCTTC,CATSRGGTSGRARDEQFF
TRBD1,few,TRBV6-5,TRBJ1-1,TGTGCCAGCAGTTATGGTGGACAGGCGGACACTGAAGCTTTCTTT,CASSYGGQADTEAFF
TRBD1,-,TRBV28,TRBJ2-3,TGTGCCAGCAGCACCGGGACAGGTAGCACAGATACGCAGTATTTT,CASSTGTGSTDTQYF
-,few,TRBV28,TRBJ1-1,TGTGCCAGCAGATCCGGGACATTGAACACTGAAGCTTTCTTT,CASRSGTLNTEAFF
-,few,TRBV7-9,TRBJ2-5,TGTGCCAGCAGCTGGTGGAGGGGCCCTCGCCAAGAGACCCAGTACTTC,CASSWWRGPRQETQYF
-,few,TRBV18,TRBJ1-1,TGTGCCAGCTCATCTCAGGGGCTCGGGACTGAAGCTTTCTTT,CASSSQGLGTEAFF
-,few,TRBV29-1,TRBJ2-5,TGCAGCGCGGCCAGAAGGGGATCGGAGACCCAGTACTTC,CSAARRGSETQYF
TRBD1,few,TRBV18,TRBJ2-7,TGTGCCAGCTCACCATACCAGGGGGCTAACAACGAGCAGTACTTC,CASSPYQGANNEQYF
-,-,TRBV7-2,TRBJ2-3,TGTGCCAGCAGCACTAGCACAGATACGCAGTATTTT,CASSTSTDTQYF
TRBD2,few,TRBV19,TRBJ2-1,TGTGCCACGGGGCTAGCGGCCTACAATGAGCAGTTCTTC,CATGLAAYNEQFF
TRBD1,few,TRBV5-1,TRBJ2-3,TGCGCCAGCAGCAAACAGGGGGACGGCACAGATACGCAGTATTTT,CASSKQGDGTDTQYF
-,-,TRBV7-9,TRBJ1-1,TGTGCCAGCAGCTTAGGATCGGGGGATGGGACTGAAGCTTTCTTT,CASSLGSGDGTEAFF
-,few,TRBV4-3,TRBJ2-5,TGCGCCAGCAGCCAAGAGATCGGACTAGGCGGGGGCCGCCAAGAGACCCAGTACTTC,CASSQEIGLGGGRQETQYF
-,-,TRBV27,TRBJ2-3,TGTGCCAGCAGGCCCAGGGATACGCAGTATTTT,CASRPRDTQYF
-,few,TRBV18,TRBJ2-7,TGTGCCAGCTCACTCGGGAGTCAGGGAGTCTACGAGCAGTACTTC,CASSLGSQGVYEQYF
TRBD2,few,TRBV30,TRBJ2-3,TGTGCCTGGAGTAGCGGGAGTCTTTTGGGCACAGATACGCAGTATTTT,CAWSSGSLLGTDTQYF
TRBD2,-,TRBV7-6,TRBJ2-5,TGTGCCAGCAGCTCGGGACTAGCGGCTAAGCGTGAGACCCAGTACTTC,CASSSGLAAKRETQYF
TRBD2,-,TRBV29-1,TRBJ2-1,TGCAGCGTTCTAGCGGAGAATGAGCAGTTCTTC,CSVLAENEQFF